This entry lists 15 T cell receptor beta chains sequenced from one sample in a study of blood T cell repertoires in COVID-19. Using immunoSEQ multiplex PCR, the repertoire was profiled, and TCRdb retains in-frame clones only, with some absent. The sample includes hundreds of thousands of clones, 88% of them seen just once. The source material was PBMCs or T cells enriched from blood (not recorded which). The source of these receptors is a woman aged 25 to 39 who had recovered from COVID-19.

The chain links TRBV5-6 to TRBJ1-2; D is possibly TRBD1 (6 bases). The CDR3 has 16 amino acids. Trimming pared 4 bases from V and 2 bases from J, leaving 18 bases between. The germline CDR1 and CDR2 sequences are SGHDT and YYEEEE. The CDR3 protein is CASSHSIGGWNYGYTF. CDR3 in DNA: TGTGCCAGCAGCCATAGTATAGGGGGATGGAACTATGGCTACACCTTC.

This chain links TRBV28 with TRBJ2-7, with a possible D match to TRBD2 (6 bases). Trimming removed 3 bases from V and 3 bases from J, with 24 bases in between. Germline V gives CDR1 MDHEN, CDR2 SYDVKM. The CDR3 consists of 18 residues. This CDR3 is CASSLLWDHAEGVYEQYF. Written as DNA, the CDR3 is TGTGCCAGCAGTTTGCTTTGGGACCATGCGGAGGGAGTCTACGAGCAGTACTTC.

The J gene is TRBJ1-1, the V gene TRBV14, with TRBD1 as a possible D gene (6 bases). The length of the CDR3 is 14 residues. The germline CDR1 and CDR2 sequences are SGHDN and FVKESK. V gave up 4 bases and J gave up 4 bases, with 13 bases separating them. CDR3 region: CASSPHRVGTEAFF. The DNA of the CDR3 is TGTGCCAGCAGCCCTCACAGGGTCGGCACTGAAGCTTTCTTT.

This chain uses TRBV6-5 with TRBJ1-6; 9 bases are a match to TRBD1. The CDR3 is 14 residues long. Germline V gives CDR1 MNHEY, CDR2 SVGAGI. With V trimmed by 5 bases and J by 7 bases, 3 bases remained unmatched. As DNA, the CDR3 is TGTGCCAGCAGTCTCGGACAGGGGAATTCACCCCTCCACTTT. As protein: CASSLGQGNSPLHF.

This rearrangement joins TRBV2 to TRBJ1-3; D ambiguous. The CDR3 is 15 amino acids. V was shortened by 6 bases and J by 0 bases, with 12 bases between the two germline ends. Germline values: CDR1 SNHLY, CDR2 FYNNEI. For the CDR3, the DNA is TGTGCCAGCAGGCGGGAAGGGAACTCTGGAAACACCATATATTTT. Translation gives CASRREGNSGNTIYF.

The CDR3: CASSHGQGRTEAFF. CDR3 bases: TGTGCCAGCAGCCATGGGCAGGGCAGGACTGAAGCTTTCTTT. The V call is TRBV5-4, the J call TRBJ1-1; a possible D gene is TRBD1 (5 bases). The CDR3 has 14 residues. The V end lost 4 bases, the J end lost 5 bases, and 15 bases lay between the germline ends. CDR1 and CDR2 (germline): SGHNT, YYREEE (reference sequence).

This chain connects TRBV19 to TRBJ1-1; 8 bases map to TRBD1. The junction had 9 bases not matched to a gene; V was cut back by 8 bases and J by 4 bases. Germline V gene data show CDR1 as LNHDA and CDR2 as SQIVND (reference sequence). This CDR3 spans 14 amino acids. Here the CDR3 reads CASHIQGVPTEAFF. The CDR3 DNA is TGTGCCAGTCACATACAGGGGGTCCCCACTGAAGCTTTCTTT.

The chain has TRBV7-2 and TRBJ2-1, with D perhaps TRBD2 (5 bases). The germline CDR1 and CDR2 sequences are SGHTA and FQGNSA. This CDR3 has 15 amino acids. Trimming removed 0 bases at V and 9 bases at J, with 15 bases between. This CDR3 reads CASSLAEGSPTEQFF. Here the CDR3 DNA reads TGTGCCAGCAGCTTAGCTGAGGGCTCGCCCACTGAGCAGTTCTTC.

The chain combines TRBV7-3 with TRBJ1-2; D not certain. Trimming stripped 5 bases from V and 2 bases from J, with 15 bases between. From germline, CDR1 is SGHTA and CDR2 FQGTGA. This CDR3 contains 15 residues. CDR3 sequence reads: CASSPFEIQNYGYTF. CDR3 nucleotide sequence: TGTGCCAGCAGCCCCTTCGAGATACAGAACTATGGCTACACCTTC.

This clone was seen a handful of times. In DNA, the CDR3 is TGTGCCACCAGCAGATCCGCTCGAACAGGGACCTCCTACGAGCAGTACTTC. Protein: CATSRSARTGTSYEQYF. J is TRBJ2-7 and V is TRBV15; TRBD1 might be the D (6 bases). The CDR3 has 17 residues. Germline V gene sequence: CDR1 LNHNV, CDR2 YYDKDF (reference sequence). The V and J ends lost 2 bases and 0 bases respectively, with 17 bases between them.

The J gene is TRBJ1-1, the V gene TRBV4-1; 8 bases map to TRBD1. The CDR3 totals 18 residues. Germline-derived CDR1 and CDR2 are MGHRA and YSYEKL. The V gene end was trimmed by 1 base and the J gene end by 2 bases; junction bases not matched to a gene: 12. The CDR3 protein is CASSQGIQGANRNTEAFF. The CDR3 bases are TGCGCCAGCAGCCAAGGGATTCAGGGGGCGAATCGTAACACTGAAGCTTTCTTT.

The rearrangement uses TRBV28 and TRBJ1-2; D is unclear. V lost 5 bases, J lost 3 bases, and 10 bases lay in between. The CDR3 contains 13 residues. Germline CDR1 MDHEN, CDR2 SYDVKM. CDR3 loop: CASSPIRYYGYTF. The DNA for the CDR3 is TGTGCCAGCAGTCCTATTCGGTACTATGGCTACACCTTC.

The chain recombines TRBV14 with TRBJ2-1; 8 nucleotides align to TRBD2. CDR3 length: 17 amino acids. Germline lookup yields CDR1 SGHDN and CDR2 FVKESK. V lost 4 bases, J lost 1 base, and 9 bases stayed unmatched. DNA for the CDR3: TGTGCCAGCAGCCCCCCTGGCGGGGGGCTATCCTACAATGAGCAGTTCTTC. This gives the protein CASSPPGGGLSYNEQFF.

The chain links TRBV27 to TRBJ2-7; 11 bases line up with TRBD1. The germline V gene encodes CDR1 MNHEY and CDR2 SMNVEV (reference sequence). V lost 5 bases to trimming and J lost 3 bases; unmatched junction nucleotides: 9. The CDR3 sequence is 16 residues long. The CDR3 coding sequence is TGTGCCAGCAGTACGGACCGGGACAGGGGGGACTACGAGCAGTACTTC. It encodes CASSTDRDRGDYEQYF.

This chain uses TRBV12-3 or TRBV12-4 with TRBJ2-1, with D maybe TRBD1 (5 bases). The CDR3 has 12 residues. Trimming removed 5 bases from V and 10 bases from J, with 12 bases in between. The CDR3: CASSPDSPEQFF. The CDR3 bases are TGTGCCAGCAGTCCCGACAGCCCCGAGCAGTTCTTC.